This T cell receptor beta chain was recovered during a study of human T cells and chemical hapten exposure. Overall study results and limits: There were significantly more large CDR3 similarity clusters among expanded TCRs than among controls. Because all patients had alopecia, their immune responses might differ from healthy ones.

Germline V gene sequence: CDR1 MGHRA, CDR2 YSYEKL. The CDR3 is made up of 16 amino acids. Trimming left V 3 bases short and J 0 bases short, with 12 bases between. Of note for this clonotype: Its antigen is unknown.

Via MiXCR, TCRdb re-called the RACE reads, giving one row per CDR3 protein. The sample has about 40,000 distinct CDR3 sequences; 8.9% are singletons. The sample's time point: patch test 2, 6 weeks after DPC sensitization. Noted treatment: therapeutic diphenylcyclopropenone sensitization with weekly scalp DPC. Prior to each patch test being applied, blood was drawn. Patients had alopecia, were aged 18 to 70, and were not pregnant. The sequence derives from a woman in her forties with alopecia areata. Some clones in this sample may be carry-over from other donors' samples. This specimen was whole blood, taken in connection with sensitization to the hapten diphenylcyclopropenone (DPC). The rearrangement uses TRBV4-1 and TRBJ1-3; D is perhaps TRBD1 (5 bases). CDR3 DNA sequence: TGCGCCAGCAGCCACAGGGACCGCGACTCTGGAAACACCATATATTTT. Its translation: CASSHRDRDSGNTIYF.